These 26 T cell receptor beta chains were sequenced from one sample in a study of OX40 agonist ivuxolimab in advanced cancers. Libraries were prepared by immunoSEQ multiplex PCR; TCRdb keeps only in-frame clonotypes and omits some of them. The repertoire holds more than 25,000 clones, with 65% to 90% as singletons. The sequenced sample was CD4+ or CD8+ T cells sorted from blood, obtained in a trial of the OX40 agonist ivuxolimab. The source is an adult with an advanced solid tumor such as melanoma, head and neck, liver or kidney cancer.

This clone was counted once. The chain joins TRBV5-5 to TRBJ2-7, with D perhaps matching TRBD1 or TRBD2 (5 bases each). V shed 6 bases and J shed 2 bases, with 21 bases lying between them. The CDR3 is 16 amino acids. The germline gives CDR1 SGHKS, CDR2 YYEKEE (reference sequence). The CDR3 DNA sequence: TGTGCCAGCACTCTAGGGGAGAGGGGCCCCCCCTACGAGCAGTACTTC. Its protein is CASTLGERGPPYEQYF.

The CDR3 sequence: CASSQDPGGLYNEQFF. CDR3 bases: TGTGCCAGCAGCCAAGACCCGGGAGGGCTTTACAATGAGCAGTTCTTC. The gene calls are TRBV4-2 and TRBJ2-1, with TRBD2 matching 8 bases. Germline-derived CDR1 and CDR2 are LGHNA and YNFKEQ. The J segment lost 4 bases and the V segment lost 0 bases, leaving 5 bases of the junction unmatched. The CDR3 covers 16 residues.

The V call is TRBV4-1, the J call TRBJ1-2; D possibly corresponds to TRBD1 (6 bases). The CDR3 is 16 residues long. Trimming stripped 0 bases from V and 2 bases from J, with 13 bases between. The germline CDR1 and CDR2 sequences are MGHRA and YSYEKL. The CDR3 is CASSQERGGTNYGYTF. The DNA for the CDR3 is TGCGCCAGCAGCCAAGAGAGAGGGGGTACGAACTATGGCTACACCTTC.

The chain joins TRBV11-2 to TRBJ2-4, with 7 positions matching TRBD2. V gave up 2 bases and J gave up 6 bases; unmatched junction bases: 4. CDR1 SGHAT and CDR2 FQNNGV come from the germline V gene. The CDR3 runs to 14 residues. The CDR3 DNA follows: TGTGCCAGCAGCTTACTGCGGGAGATAAACATTCAGTACTTC. It specifies CASSLLREINIQYF. The full variable domain, its missing parts supplied by reference TRBV11-2 and TRBJ2-4, is EAGVAQSPRYKIIEKRQSVAFWCNPISGHATLYWYQQILGQGPKLLIQFQNNGVVDDSQLPKDRFSAERLKGVDSTLKIQPAKLEDSAVYLCASSLLREINIQYFGAGTRLSVL.

This rearrangement joins TRBV10-2 to TRBJ1-6; D not resolved. V lost 6 bases, J lost 7 bases, and 10 bases lay in between. Germline CDR1 and CDR2: WSHSY and SAAADI. The CDR3 totals 13 residues. The chain's CDR3 is CASSGNLNSPLHF. The DNA of the CDR3 is TGCGCCAGCAGCGGGAATCTCAATTCACCCCTCCACTTT.

The V and J genes are TRBV28 and TRBJ2-1; a weak D match, TRBD2 (6 bases). V was cut by 8 bases and J by 0 bases, with 8 bases left in between. CDR3 length: 13 amino acids. The germline V gene has CDR1 MDHEN and CDR2 SYDVKM. CDR3 loop: CASGGPSYNEQFF. The CDR3 nucleotides are TGTGCCAGCGGAGGGCCCTCCTACAATGAGCAGTTCTTC.

J is TRBJ2-1 and V is TRBV18; weak D call: TRBD2 (6 bases). The CDR3 covers 13 residues. V shed 8 bases and J shed 8 bases, with 16 bases lying between them. The V gene's germline CDR1 is KGHSH and CDR2 LQKENI. The chain's CDR3 is CASAILATDEQFF. The CDR3 coding sequence is TGTGCCAGCGCCATCCTAGCGACCGATGAGCAGTTCTTC.

V usage is TRBV5-1 and J usage is TRBJ2-1; D is uncertain. V lost 4 bases and J 5 bases, leaving 7 bases between the germline ends. This CDR3 is built from 12 residues. Germline loops: CDR1 SGHRS, CDR2 YFSETQ. CDR3 region: CASSPPDNEQFF. The CDR3 DNA follows: TGCGCCAGCAGCCCCCCTGACAATGAGCAGTTCTTC. The full variable domain, completed using reference TRBV5-1 and TRBJ2-1, is KAGVTQTPRYLIKTRGQQVTLSCSPISGHRSVSWYQQTPGQGLQFLFEYFSETQRNKGNFPGRFSGRQFSNSRSEMNVSTLELGDSALYLCASSPPDNEQFFGPGTRLTVL.

The chain couples TRBV28 to TRBJ1-5; tentative D call: TRBD1 (5 bases). Germline V CDR1 and CDR2: MDHEN, SYDVKM. CDR3 length equals 15 residues. Trimming took 4 bases from V and 0 from J, leaving 10 bases between them. The CDR3 loop reads CASSYNRISNQPQHF. In DNA form, the CDR3 reads TGTGCCAGCAGTTATAACAGGATTAGCAATCAGCCCCAGCATTTT.

This clone was seen a handful of times. The chain employs TRBV29-1 and TRBJ1-1; D is ambiguous. Germline assignment: CDR1 SQVTM and CDR2 ANQGSEA. This CDR3 spans 12 amino acids. V was trimmed by 2 bases and J by 6 bases, leaving 10 bases between them. The CDR3 sequence is CSVELEVPEAFF. The CDR3 DNA is TGCAGCGTTGAATTGGAGGTTCCTGAAGCTTTCTTT.

This chain connects TRBV5-1 to TRBJ2-5, with TRBD1 matching over 10 bases. This CDR3 comprises 18 residues. Germline V gene data show CDR1 as SGHRS and CDR2 as YFSETQ. J lost 1 base, V lost 2 bases, and 11 bases had no gene match. The CDR3 is CASSFPRTGGPSQETQYF. The CDR3 coding sequence is TGCGCCAGCAGCTTCCCTCGGACAGGGGGACCGTCCCAAGAGACCCAGTACTTC.

This clone was counted a single time. CDR3 coding DNA: TGTGCCAGTCTACTTTCTTCCGGGACAGGGGGCTCGGGAAACACCATATATTTT. Translated, it gives CASLLSSGTGGSGNTIYF. The V and J genes are TRBV28 and TRBJ1-3; TRBD1 matches 12 bases. In germline, CDR1 is MDHEN, CDR2 SYDVKM. The CDR3 consists of 18 residues. The V segment lost 9 bases and the J segment 4 bases; nucleotides outside the gene matches: 16.

This chain links TRBV7-9 with TRBJ2-7; no reliable D call. CDR3 size: 13 residues. Trimming took 5 bases from V and 2 from J, leaving 10 bases between them. From germline, CDR1 is SEHNR and CDR2 FQNEAQ (reference sequence). The CDR3 loop is CASSRNPTYEQYF. For the CDR3, the DNA is TGTGCCAGCAGCCGAAACCCGACCTACGAGCAGTACTTC. The full variable domain, completed using reference TRBV7-9 and TRBJ2-7, is DTGVSQNPRHKITKRGQNVTFRCDPISEHNRLYWYRQTLGQGPEFLTYFQNEAQLEKSRLLSDRFSAERPKGSFSTLEIQRTEQGDSAMYLCASSRNPTYEQYFGPGTRLTVT.

The chain combines TRBV18 with TRBJ2-1, with 9 positions matching TRBD2. CDR1 KGHSH and CDR2 LQKENI come from the germline V gene. V gave up 0 bases and J gave up 1 base; unmatched junction bases: 1. The length of the CDR3 is 16 residues. The CDR3 DNA is TGTGCCAGCTCACCACCGAGCGGGAGGTCCTACAATGAGCAGTTCTTC. It encodes CASSPPSGRSYNEQFF.

V usage is TRBV19 and J usage is TRBJ1-1, with D uncertain. CDR1 and CDR2 (germline): LNHDA, SQIVND (reference sequence). Trimming shortened V by 2 bases and J by 1 base, and 5 bases separated the two germline ends. This CDR3 contains 13 residues. The CDR3 nucleotides are TGTGCCAGTAGTATATGGGGGAACACTGAAGCTTTCTTT. Its protein product is CASSIWGNTEAFF. Looking up the rest from reference TRBV19 and TRBJ1-1 gives the full variable domain: DGGITQSPKYLFRKEGQNVTLSCEQNLNHDAMYWYRQDPGQGLRLIYYSQIVNDFQKGDIAEGYSVSREKKESFPLTVTSAQKNPTAFYLCASSIWGNTEAFFGQGTRLTVV.

The gene calls are TRBV9 and TRBJ1-1; D not resolved. The CDR3 runs to 14 residues. V was trimmed by 1 base and J by 0 bases, leaving 7 bases between them. Per the germline V gene, CDR1 is SGDLS and CDR2 is YYNGEE. This CDR3 reads CASSVTELNTEAFF. The CDR3 DNA is TGTGCCAGCAGCGTAACAGAGCTGAACACTGAAGCTTTCTTT.

The V and J genes are TRBV9 and TRBJ1-2, with 8 bases lining up with TRBD1. The CDR3 has 16 residues. V was pared by 3 bases and J by 8 bases, with 15 bases of the junction left unmatched. Germline values: CDR1 SGDLS, CDR2 YYNGEE. The CDR3 bases are TGTGCCAGCAGCGCCACCACTCAGGGGGCGCGAAGGGGCTACACCTTC. It specifies CASSATTQGARRGYTF.

This chain joins TRBV11-2 and TRBJ2-7; 7 bases map to TRBD2. Germline V lookup: CDR1 SGHAT, CDR2 FQNNGV. This CDR3 region has 16 residues. Trimming took 5 bases from V and 0 from J; bases not matched to a gene: 10. The CDR3 region is CASSLPGGLSSYEQYF. The CDR3 DNA is TGTGCCAGCAGCCTCCCGGGGGGACTAAGCTCCTACGAGCAGTACTTC.

The rearrangement links TRBV5-4 to TRBJ1-2; 9 bases align to TRBD1. The length of the CDR3 is 13 residues. CDR1 and CDR2 from the germline V gene are SGHNT and YYREEE (reference sequence). Germline trimming cut 6 bases from V and 6 bases from J; bases unmatched to any gene: 6. The CDR3 protein is CASTGTGRNGYTF. The CDR3 nucleotides are TGTGCCAGCACCGGGACAGGGCGGAATGGCTACACCTTC.

V gene TRBV11-3 combines with J gene TRBJ2-1; D gene uncertain. The CDR3 loop spans 13 amino acids. The germline CDR1 and CDR2 sequences are SGHNT and YENEEA. V was clipped by 3 bases and J by 6 bases, with 9 bases between them. This chain's CDR3 is CASSFRSGNEQFF. As DNA, the CDR3 is TGTGCCAGCAGCTTCCGGTCGGGCAATGAGCAGTTCTTC.

The rearrangement joins TRBV14 to TRBJ2-7; 10 nucleotides agree with TRBD2. Germline CDR1 is SGHDN and CDR2 is FVKESK. The CDR3 runs 13 residues. The V segment lost 5 bases and the J segment 5 bases; nucleotides outside the gene matches: 3. CDR3 sequence (DNA): TGTGCCAGCAGCACAGGACTAGCGGACGAGCAGTACTTC. Amino acid sequence: CASSTGLADEQYF.

The chain is built from TRBV27 and TRBJ2-1; 7 bases agree with TRBD1. The CDR3 is 15 amino acids. Germline assignment: CDR1 MNHEY and CDR2 SMNVEV (reference sequence). V shed 3 bases, J shed 4 bases, and the junction held 6 bases outside the gene matches. This chain's CDR3 is CASSLVGQEYNEQFF. In nucleotides, the CDR3 is TGTGCCAGCAGTTTGGTTGGACAGGAATACAATGAGCAGTTCTTC.

A few counts support this clone. The genes are TRBV7-9 and TRBJ1-5; unclear D gene. V lost 1 base and J 4 bases, leaving 11 bases between the germline ends. Germline CDR1 reads SEHNR; CDR2 reads FQNEAQ (reference sequence). The CDR3 runs 15 residues. The CDR3: CASSLGDMGNQPQHF. CDR3 DNA: TGTGCCAGCAGCTTAGGTGACATGGGTAATCAGCCCCAGCATTTT.

This clone was seen only once. The chain recombines TRBV29-1 with TRBJ1-1, with a tentative D call TRBD1 (5 bases). The CDR3 runs 16 residues. Germline-derived CDR1 and CDR2 are SQVTM and ANQGSEA. V lost 0 bases, J lost 3 bases, and 17 bases lay in between. This CDR3 reads CSVEDLGLGGDTEAFF. The DNA for the CDR3 is TGCAGCGTTGAAGATCTTGGACTTGGGGGGGACACTGAAGCTTTCTTT. The full variable domain, with the rest looked up from reference TRBV29-1 and TRBJ1-1, is SAVISQKPSRDICQRGTSLTIQCQVDSQVTMMFWYRQQPGQSLTLIATANQGSEATYESGFVIDKFPISRPNLTFSTLTVSNMSPEDSSIYLCSVEDLGLGGDTEAFFGQGTRLTVV.

V is TRBV10-1 and J is TRBJ2-7, with 8 bases matching TRBD2. CDR1 is WNHNN and CDR2 is SYGVQD in the germline V gene (reference sequence). The V and J ends lost 3 bases and 3 bases, in that order; junction bases with no gene match: 7. This CDR3 contains 15 residues. The CDR3 DNA reads as TGCGCCAGCAGTGATCGGGCGGGAGGTGTCTACGAGCAGTACTTC. Protein: CASSDRAGGVYEQYF.

The chain has TRBV5-6 and TRBJ2-7, with TRBD1 identical over 9 bases. The CDR3 consists of 14 residues. The V gene's germline CDR1 is SGHDT and CDR2 YYEEEE. The J segment lost 4 bases and the V segment lost 5 bases, leaving 7 bases of the junction unmatched. In DNA form, the CDR3 reads TGTGCCAGCAGACCCGGGACAGGGCAGTACGAGCAGTACTTC. Translation gives CASRPGTGQYEQYF.